The source of this T cell receptor (beta chain) is a study of T cell repertoires in cytomegalovirus infection. On the study more broadly: Through public TCR beta signatures, both CMV infection and matching HLA type were indicated.

MiXCR, run by TCRdb on the reads, gives a single entry per CDR3 protein. The table has roughly 300,000 distinct CDR3 sequences, roughly a quarter seen once. This clonotype was counted ten times or more. The antigen is undetermined. Regarding the study as a whole: CMV-specific HLA-C-restricted TCR beta clonotypes dominated the ex vivo response. Individuals carrying CMV plus the relevant HLA were identified by cumulative frequency of public TCR beta families.

The sequenced sample consisted of PBMCs. This receptor was taken from a human donor in good health (CMV status not recorded). Some clones in this sample may be carry-over from other donors' samples.

This CDR3 reads CASRSGTSGGDTQYF. The CDR3 bases are TGTGCCAGCAGATCCGGGACTAGCGGGGGAGATACGCAGTATTTT. This chain uses TRBV7-6 with TRBJ2-3; the match to TRBD2 covers 14 bases. The CDR3 loop spans 15 amino acids. The V gene's germline CDR1 is SGHVS and CDR2 FNYEAQ. J lost 5 bases, V lost 6 bases, and 4 bases had no gene match.